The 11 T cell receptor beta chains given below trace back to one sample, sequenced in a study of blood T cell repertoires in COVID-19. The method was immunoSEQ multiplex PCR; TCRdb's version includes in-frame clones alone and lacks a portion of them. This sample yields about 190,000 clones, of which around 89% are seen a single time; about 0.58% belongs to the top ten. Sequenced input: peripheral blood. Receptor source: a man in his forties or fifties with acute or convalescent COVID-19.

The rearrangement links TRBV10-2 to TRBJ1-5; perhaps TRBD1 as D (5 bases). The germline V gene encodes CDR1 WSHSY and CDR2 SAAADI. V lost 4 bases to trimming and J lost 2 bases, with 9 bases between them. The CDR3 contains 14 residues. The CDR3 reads CASSGQPGNQPQHF. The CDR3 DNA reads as TGCGCCAGCAGTGGACAGCCCGGCAATCAGCCCCAGCATTTT.

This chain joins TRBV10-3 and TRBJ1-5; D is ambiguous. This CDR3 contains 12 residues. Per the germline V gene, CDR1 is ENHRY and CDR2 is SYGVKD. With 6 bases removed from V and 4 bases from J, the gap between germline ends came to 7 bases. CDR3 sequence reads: CAIRGGNQPQHF. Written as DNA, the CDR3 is TGTGCCATCAGGGGAGGGAATCAGCCCCAGCATTTT.

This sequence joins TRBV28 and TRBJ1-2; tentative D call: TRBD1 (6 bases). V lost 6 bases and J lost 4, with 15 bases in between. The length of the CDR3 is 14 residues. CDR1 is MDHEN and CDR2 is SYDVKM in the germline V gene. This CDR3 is CASRSQRGTYGYTF. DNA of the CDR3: TGTGCCAGCAGGTCCCAAAGGGGGACCTATGGCTACACCTTC.

As DNA, the CDR3 is TGTGCCAGCAGCTTAAGCTGGAGCTCCTACGAGCAGTACGTC. Translating it yields CASSLSWSSYEQYV. The J gene is TRBJ2-7, the V gene TRBV7-8; D call uncertain. Trimming removed 2 bases at V and 0 bases at J, with 8 bases between. This CDR3 is 14 amino acids long. Germline values: CDR1 SGHVS, CDR2 FQNEAQ.

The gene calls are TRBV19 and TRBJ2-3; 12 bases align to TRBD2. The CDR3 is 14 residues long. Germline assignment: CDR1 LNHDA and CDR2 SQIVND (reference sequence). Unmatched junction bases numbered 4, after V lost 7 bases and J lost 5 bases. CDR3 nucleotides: TGTGCCAGTACCCAGACTAGCGGGGGAGATACGCAGTATTTT. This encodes CASTQTSGGDTQYF.

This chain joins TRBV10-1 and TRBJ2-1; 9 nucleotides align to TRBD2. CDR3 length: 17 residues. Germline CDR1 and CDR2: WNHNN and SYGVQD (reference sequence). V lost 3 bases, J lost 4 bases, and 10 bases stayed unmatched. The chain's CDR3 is CASSEQGGRAGYNEQFF. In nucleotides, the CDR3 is TGCGCCAGCAGTGAACAGGGCGGGAGGGCCGGTTACAATGAGCAGTTCTTC.

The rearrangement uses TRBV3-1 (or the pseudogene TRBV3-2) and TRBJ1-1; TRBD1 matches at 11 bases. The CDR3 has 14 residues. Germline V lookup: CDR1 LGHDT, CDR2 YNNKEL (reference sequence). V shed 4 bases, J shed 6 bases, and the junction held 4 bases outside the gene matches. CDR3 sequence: CASSLPDRGPEAFF. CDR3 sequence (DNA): TGTGCCAGCAGCCTCCCGGACAGGGGGCCTGAAGCTTTCTTT.

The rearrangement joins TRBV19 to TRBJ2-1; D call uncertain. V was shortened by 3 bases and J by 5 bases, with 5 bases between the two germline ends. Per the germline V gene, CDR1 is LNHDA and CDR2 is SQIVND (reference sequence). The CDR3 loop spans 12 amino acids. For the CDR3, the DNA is TGTGCCAGTAGTATTAATCACAATGAGCAGTTCTTC. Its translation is CASSINHNEQFF.

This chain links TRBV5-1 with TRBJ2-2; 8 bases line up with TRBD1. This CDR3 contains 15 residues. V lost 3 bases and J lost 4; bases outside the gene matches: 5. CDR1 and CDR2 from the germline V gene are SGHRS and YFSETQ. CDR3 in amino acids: CASSSNQGATGELFF. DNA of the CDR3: TGCGCCAGCAGCTCAAATCAGGGGGCCACCGGGGAGCTGTTTTTT.

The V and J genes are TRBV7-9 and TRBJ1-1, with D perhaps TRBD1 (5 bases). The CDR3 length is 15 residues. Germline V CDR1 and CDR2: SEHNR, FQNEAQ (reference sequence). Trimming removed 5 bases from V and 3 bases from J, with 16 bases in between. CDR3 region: CASSHMGLGDTEAFF. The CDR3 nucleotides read TGTGCCAGCAGCCACATGGGACTCGGAGACACTGAAGCTTTCTTT.

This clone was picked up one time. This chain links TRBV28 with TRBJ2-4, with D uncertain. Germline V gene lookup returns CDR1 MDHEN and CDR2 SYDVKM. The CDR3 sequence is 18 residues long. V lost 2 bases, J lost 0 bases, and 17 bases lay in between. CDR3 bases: TGTGCCAGCAGTTTAGCCACCCTAGACGGCATAGCCAAAAACATTCAGTACTTC. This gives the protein CASSLATLDGIAKNIQYF.